This TCR beta chain was captured in a study of blood T cell repertoires in COVID-19 (dated by TCRdb to the early 2020s). For context, the study as a whole: The collaborator samples originated in the United States, Italy and Spain and spanned the acute and convalescent phases of COVID-19. A freely available public database, intended as a resource for researchers studying the immune response to SARS-CoV-2, is where the repertoires were released. HLA class I and class II types, where available, came from metadata supplied by the sample provider rather than from assay-based typing. The sample metadata nearly always contained a de-identified subject ID, COVID-19 status, age in years and sex. The material from the prospective study consisted of cDNA or gDNA derived from T cells, B-cell-depleted T cells, or PBMCs. Samples came from the ongoing ImmuneRACE study (first 160 participants) plus 1,254 subjects from 6 global collaborators. Deeply sampled blood TCRbeta repertoires from subjects exposed to, actively infected with, or recovered from COVID-19 were included in the dataset.

In this sample, this clone turned up a few times. Its antigen is still unknown. No base quality values were provided; no much bigger clone lies one nucleotide off. Taken from the germline V gene, the CDR1 and CDR2 loops are SGHTA and FQGNSA. V is cut back by 4 bases and J by 5 bases, with 5 bases in the junction unmatched. Including the terminal cysteine and phenylalanine, the CDR3 comprises 15 residues. Only CDR3 DNA is held: 45 bases, read in frame from base 1. General conclusions and limits of the study: The amount of clinical and demographic metadata varied by source and participant and was provided uncurated.

The immunoSEQ Assay, a bias-controlled multiplex PCR, was used to amplify TCRbeta CDR3 regions from genomic DNA. The paper's data handling went like this. Within the assay, amplification of reference gene primers was used to estimate how many nucleated cells each sample contained. To quantify the absolute abundance of each unique TCRbeta CDR3 rearrangement, sequence reads were collapsed and filtered. For each sample, productive Simpson clonality was calculated as the square root of Simpson's diversity index across productive rearrangements. Here the immuneACCESS table is served through TCRdb, limited to in-frame sequences with V and J called. Missing clones are a known gap in these copies; in checked studies unresolved V genes cover under half, and the rest lacks a known reason. D and trimming come from the DNA, and the V and J calls and clone size come from that table. For this sample the table gives over 60,000 clones, of which over 65% were detected only once. 10% to 15% of the sample lies in the top ten.

The collaborating institutions used their own protocols to collect whole blood in K2EDTA tubes. For TCRbeta analysis, collaborators shipped samples in one of three forms: frozen whole blood, isolated PBMCs, or DNA extracted from either of those sample types. The source is a human donor in a cohort sampled during active COVID-19. The V and J genes are TRBV7-2 and TRBJ2-1, and TRBD2 matches 10 of the central bases. Input material: peripheral blood. CDR3 reads: CASSWTSGLNNEQFF. The DNA sequence follows: TGTGCCAGCAGCTGGACTAGCGGCCTAAACAATGAGCAGTTCTTC.